The 27 T cell receptor beta chains reported below all come from one sample, sequenced in a study of cytomegalovirus exposure and HLA in healthy donors. The PCR used 60 Vbeta and 13 Jbeta primers. Only in-frame clones appear in the TCRdb table, and some are missing; sequencing was by immunoSEQ multiplex PCR. The profile shows 90,000 to 120,000 clones, around 77% of them singletons. The sample taken for sequencing was PBMCs. These receptors came from a male donor in good health and CMV-seronegative.

The rearrangement uses TRBV7-2 and TRBJ2-1, with 7 positions matching TRBD2. CDR1 and CDR2 from the germline V gene are SGHTA and FQGNSA. J gave up 5 bases and V 5 bases, and 15 bases lay outside the gene matches. This CDR3 spans 17 amino acids. The CDR3 sequence is CASSPRGGLERNNEQFF. CDR3 in DNA: TGTGCCAGCAGCCCTAGGGGAGGACTAGAACGTAACAATGAGCAGTTCTTC.

The chain combines TRBV30 with TRBJ2-7, with 12 bases that match TRBD2. Trimming took 5 bases from V and 0 from J; bases not matched to a gene: 8. The CDR3 totals 16 residues. Germline V lookup: CDR1 GTSNPN, CDR2 SVGIG (reference sequence). DNA of the CDR3: TGTGCCTGGGTGGGGACTAGCGGGCGTAGCTCCTACGAGCAGTACTTC. Translation: CAWVGTSGRSSYEQYF.

This rearrangement joins TRBV10-2 to TRBJ2-1, with D maybe TRBD2 (5 bases). V was cut by 9 bases and J by 5 bases, with 14 bases left in between. This CDR3 is 13 amino acids long. Germline V gives CDR1 WSHSY, CDR2 SAAADI. The CDR3 region is CASSRGRHNEQFF. The CDR3, as DNA: TGCGCCAGTTCCCGCGGGCGGCACAATGAGCAGTTCTTC.

The CDR3 sequence is CASRWRVGRDRNTEAFF. The CDR3 DNA reads TGTGCCAGCAGGTGGAGGGTAGGCCGAGATCGGAACACTGAAGCTTTCTTT. V usage is TRBV28 and J usage is TRBJ1-1, with D uncertain. Germline V gene sequence: CDR1 MDHEN, CDR2 SYDVKM. V shed 6 bases and J shed 1 base, with 21 bases lying between them. This CDR3 is built from 17 residues.

The chain uses TRBV19 and TRBJ2-7; no definite D call. Deletions cut 3 bases from V and 6 bases from J, with 9 bases between. The CDR3 covers 12 residues. CDR1 and CDR2 (germline): LNHDA, SQIVND (reference sequence). The CDR3 region has the DNA TGTGCCAGTAGTATCGAACTCGGCGAGCAGTACTTC. Amino acids: CASSIELGEQYF.

This rearrangement joins TRBV10-1 to TRBJ2-5; D is uncertain. Germline values: CDR1 WNHNN, CDR2 SYGVQD (reference sequence). This CDR3 region has 14 residues. V was shortened by 3 bases and J by 3 bases, with 11 bases between the two germline ends. CDR3: CASSEGANKETQYF. DNA of the CDR3: TGCGCCAGCAGTGAAGGAGCGAATAAAGAGACCCAGTACTTC.

J is TRBJ1-1 and V is TRBV7-9, with 7 positions matching TRBD1. V shed 5 bases and J 1 base; nucleotides not matched to a gene: 4. Germline CDR1 reads SEHNR; CDR2 reads FQNEAQ (reference sequence). The CDR3 spans 14 residues. DNA of the CDR3: TGTGCCAGCAGCCGGGGACAGACGAACACTGAAGCTTTCTTT. Protein: CASSRGQTNTEAFF.

V usage is TRBV29-1 and J usage is TRBJ2-7, with 8 bases aligning to TRBD1. The CDR3 runs to 13 residues. CDR1 and CDR2 (germline): SQVTM, ANQGSEA. Losses at the gene ends were 6 bases for V and 4 bases for J; bases not matched to a gene: 8. As DNA, the CDR3 is TGCAGCGTGCGGACAGGGAACGGGTACGAGCAGTACTTC. This codes for CSVRTGNGYEQYF.

The chain has TRBV6-5 and TRBJ1-5; D remains ambiguous. The CDR3 is 14 residues long. Trimming left V 6 bases short and J 4 bases short, with 13 bases between. Germline CDR1 is MNHEY and CDR2 is SVGAGI. The CDR3 region is CASRAAARNQPQHF. The CDR3 DNA reads as TGTGCCAGCAGGGCCGCGGCGAGGAATCAGCCCCAGCATTTT.

The chain combines TRBV5-1 with TRBJ2-7; perhaps TRBD1 as D (6 bases). Germline V lookup: CDR1 SGHRS, CDR2 YFSETQ. Trimming shortened V by 7 bases and J by 4 bases, and 18 bases separated the two germline ends. The CDR3 totals 14 residues. CDR3 DNA: TGCGCCAGCGGCCACACAGGGCCGCGATACGAGCAGTACTTC. This codes for CASGHTGPRYEQYF.

CDR3 DNA sequence: TGTGCCAGCAAGGACAGCCCCTACGAGCAGTACTTC. Translating gives CASKDSPYEQYF. The rearrangement joins TRBV6-1 to TRBJ2-7, with TRBD1 as a possible D gene (6 bases). Looked up from germline, CDR1 is MNHNS and CDR2 is SASEGT. The CDR3 totals 12 residues. The germline V and J ends were trimmed by 7 bases and 2 bases, with 9 bases remaining between them.

V gene TRBV4-1 combines with J gene TRBJ2-3; D is possibly TRBD2 (6 bases). Germline V CDR1 and CDR2: MGHRA, YSYEKL. The CDR3 runs to 16 residues. V gave up 4 bases and J gave up 1 base, with 15 bases separating them. CDR3 sequence (DNA): TGCGCCAGCAGCCCCCGGGCGGCTAGCGGCACAGATACGCAGTATTTT. It encodes CASSPRAASGTDTQYF.

V is TRBV10-3 and J is TRBJ2-7; 11 nucleotides align to TRBD1. CDR3 length: 15 residues. Trimming took 4 bases from V and 3 from J; bases not matched to a gene: 5. From germline, CDR1 is ENHRY and CDR2 SYGVKD. The CDR3 coding sequence is TGTGCCATCAGTGGAGCCGGGACAGGGGGCTACGAGCAGTACTTC. Its protein is CAISGAGTGGYEQYF.

The chain carries TRBV19 and TRBJ1-5; the match to TRBD1 covers 7 bases. This CDR3 has 14 amino acids. The V segment lost 2 bases and the J segment 3 bases; nucleotides outside the gene matches: 1. The germline V gene encodes CDR1 LNHDA and CDR2 SQIVND (reference sequence). The CDR3 bases are TGTGCCAGTAGTATAACAGGGGACAATCAGCCCCAGCATTTT. Translating it yields CASSITGDNQPQHF.

Comment on this clone: A read error may account for a junction end that differs from germline. At the DNA level, this CDR3 is encoded by other sequences in the same sample as well. The chain is built from TRBV5-1 and TRBJ1-2; TRBD1 is a possible D gene (6 bases). This CDR3 is built from 14 residues. Germline CDR1 and CDR2: SGHRS and YFSETQ. CDR3 sequence reads: CASSLDGTPYGYTF. CDR3 nucleotides: TGCGCCAGCAGCTTGGACGGGACACCCTATGGCTACACCTTT. Complete variable domain (other parts from reference TRBV5-1 and TRBJ1-2): KAGVTQTPRYLIKTRGQQVTLSCSPISGHRSVSWYQQTPGQGLQFLFEYFSETQRNKGNFPGRFSGRQFSNSRSEMNVSTLELGDSALYLCASSLDGTPYGYTFGSGTRLTVV.

This sequence joins TRBV11-2 and TRBJ1-4; 8 bases line up with TRBD1. Germline CDR1 is SGHAT and CDR2 is FQNNGV. The J segment lost 7 bases and the V segment lost 0 bases, leaving 4 bases of the junction unmatched. The CDR3 consists of 15 residues. For the CDR3, the DNA is TGTGCCAGCAGCTTAGAGGGGACAGGTGGTGAAAAACTGTTTTTT. This translates into CASSLEGTGGEKLFF.

The rearrangement joins TRBV4-1 to TRBJ2-1, with TRBD1 matching 7 bases. Trimming took 0 bases from V and 3 from J; bases not matched to a gene: 11. The CDR3 is 18 residues long. Germline-derived CDR1 and CDR2 are MGHRA and YSYEKL. Here the CDR3 DNA reads TGCGCCAGCAGCCAAGACCCTACAGGGGTGGTCGGCTACAATGAGCAGTTCTTC. Encoded protein: CASSQDPTGVVGYNEQFF.

This clone has more than one count but fewer than ten. V gene TRBV19 combines with J gene TRBJ1-1; tentative D call: TRBD1 (6 bases). This CDR3 is built from 15 residues. The germline gives CDR1 LNHDA, CDR2 SQIVND (reference sequence). Between the trimmed V and J ends, which lost 4 bases and 3 bases, there was a span of 15 bases. The CDR3 loop is CASSTPQGWYTEAFF. CDR3 bases: TGTGCCAGTAGTACGCCCCAGGGGTGGTACACTGAAGCTTTCTTT. The whole variable domain, filled in from reference TRBV19 and TRBJ1-1, reads DGGITQSPKYLFRKEGQNVTLSCEQNLNHDAMYWYRQDPGQGLRLIYYSQIVNDFQKGDIAEGYSVSREKKESFPLTVTSAQKNPTAFYLCASSTPQGWYTEAFFGQGTRLTVV.

The chain links TRBV4-1 to TRBJ1-6; the match to TRBD1 covers 8 bases. This CDR3 spans 16 amino acids. J was trimmed by 9 bases and V by 4 bases; bases with no gene match: 11. Per the germline V gene, CDR1 is MGHRA and CDR2 is YSYEKL. CDR3 nucleotides: TGCGCCAGCAGCCGGTCGGACAGGGTGGTTCGTTCACCCCTCCACTTT. Translation: CASSRSDRVVRSPLHF.

The V gene is TRBV6-1, the J gene TRBJ2-7; 7 nucleotides line up with TRBD1. The V gene's germline CDR1 is MNHNS and CDR2 SASEGT. The junction had 5 bases not matched to a gene; V was cut back by 3 bases and J by 0 bases. The length of the CDR3 is 15 residues. The CDR3 DNA follows: TGTGCCAGCAGTGAGCCGGGACAGAGCTCCTACGAGCAGTACTTC. Its protein is CASSEPGQSSYEQYF.

This sequence joins TRBV6-5 and TRBJ2-5; 9 bases agree with TRBD1. Unmatched junction bases numbered 7, after V lost 6 bases and J lost 5 bases. The CDR3 consists of 14 residues. Germline-derived CDR1 and CDR2 are MNHEY and SVGAGI. The CDR3 DNA reads TGTGCCAGCAGAGACAGGGGGAGTGGGGAGACCCAGTACTTC. Translating gives CASRDRGSGETQYF.

In this sample, this clone turned up once. The genes are TRBV12-5 and TRBJ2-7; D possibly corresponds to TRBD1 (5 bases). Deletions cut 6 bases from V and 4 bases from J, with 13 bases between. The germline CDR1 and CDR2 sequences are LGHNT and FRNRAP. The CDR3 length is 13 residues. CDR3 region: CASGPKGQYEQYF. CDR3 nucleotide sequence: TGTGCTAGTGGCCCCAAGGGGCAGTACGAGCAGTACTTC.

The V call is TRBV21-1, the J call TRBJ2-7; no DNA check was done on the table's D call, TRBD1. TRBV21-1 is given as a pseudogene. This CDR3 is built from 14 residues. The CDR3 protein is CASSTRNRSYEQYF. CDR3 sequence (DNA): TGTGCCAGCAGCACCAGAAACCGCTCCTACGAGCAGTACTTC.

The chain joins TRBV15 to TRBJ2-1, with TRBD2 identical over 10 bases. Germline V lookup: CDR1 LNHNV, CDR2 YYDKDF (reference sequence). J lost 0 bases, V lost 1 base, and 9 bases had no gene match. The length of the CDR3 is 19 residues. The CDR3 DNA reads as TGTGCCACCAGCAGAGGGACTAGCGGAGAGGGGTACTCCTACAATGAGCAGTTCTTC. Amino acid sequence: CATSRGTSGEGYSYNEQFF.

About this clone itself: At one end, the junction sequence differs from germline, possibly due to a read error. This same CDR3 is encoded by further DNA sequences in the sample. The chain recombines TRBV29-1 with TRBJ1-1; no definite D call. Germline V gene sequence: CDR1 SQVTM, CDR2 ANQGSEA. The CDR3 contains 14 residues. DNA for the CDR3: TGCAGCGTCGAAGCGCGGGTGGGGAACACTGAAGCTTTCTTT. It codes for CSVEARVGNTEAFF.

The table lists this clone with a few counts. The chain couples TRBV30 to TRBJ2-3, with TRBD2 as a possible D gene (5 bases). CDR3 length: 16 residues. V lost 2 bases and J lost 3, with 18 bases in between. Germline CDR1 is GTSNPN and CDR2 is SVGIG (reference sequence). The CDR3 DNA sequence: TGTGCCTGGAGTACCCACTTTGCGGGTGGTACAGATACGCAGTATTTT. Translated: CAWSTHFAGGTDTQYF.

The chain combines TRBV6-5 with TRBJ2-3; D is possibly TRBD2 (6 bases). Per germline, CDR1 MNHEY and CDR2 SVGAGI. The CDR3 runs to 14 residues. V was shortened by 0 bases and J by 5 bases, with 9 bases between the two germline ends. The CDR3 sequence is CASSYSIGGDTQYF. The CDR3 nucleotides are TGTGCCAGCAGTTACTCTATCGGGGGAGATACGCAGTATTTT.